This T cell receptor (beta chain) was recovered during a study of metastatic and nonmetastatic thyroid tumors. Study-wide background: Both malignant and benign thyroid patients supplied peripheral blood and tumor or nodule tissue samples, across which the repertoires of these patients were then compared.

TCRdb re-processed the PCR reads through MiXCR. The repertoire holds 35,000 to 40,000 clones, with about 29% as singletons. This clone was recorded many times. Patients were all untreated before their thyroid surgery. V shed 4 bases and J shed 3 bases, with 13 bases lying between them. The CDR3 sequence is 14 residues long. Germline CDR1 MNHEY, CDR2 SVGAGI. The sample taken for sequencing was blood. The source is a male donor with papillary thyroid cancer or a benign thyroid nodule (not recorded which). Some clones in this sample may be carry-over from other donors' samples. The V and J genes are TRBV6-5 and TRBJ2-7; unclear D gene. CDR3 bases: TGTGCCAGCAGTTTAGACCCCGTCCGCTACGAGCAGTACTTC. Residues: CASSLDPVRYEQYF.